The clone carrying this T cell receptor beta chain came up many times. What it binds is not known. The CDR3 runs 15 residues. In germline, CDR1 is SGHRS, CDR2 YFSETQ. V lost 0 bases, J lost 0 bases, and 7 bases lay in between. This specimen comes from a study of T cells in Graves' hyperthyroidism and ophthalmopathy. Overall study context: Blood was drawn when the patient was first diagnosed and still untreated. Study findings and constraints: The authors' 13 V-J model separated ophthalmopathy from stable hyperthyroidism.

Amplification targeted TCR beta CDR3 regions from RNA transcripts. Researchers ran a first-round RT-PCR on the TCR CDR3 using the HTBI primer set. TCRdb reprocessed the multiplex PCR reads via MiXCR and lists one record per CDR3 protein. Of roughly 170,000 distinct CDR3 sequences listed, approximately 15% were seen once; the top ten hold approximately 28%. The sequence was collected from a woman aged 45 to 65 with Graves' hyperthyroidism. V gene TRBV5-1 combines with J gene TRBJ2-1, with D maybe TRBD1 (6 bases). The sequenced material came from blood. CDR3 nucleotides: TGCGCCAGCAGCTTGGAACAGGGCTCCTACAATGAGCAGTTCTTC. It yields the protein CASSLEQGSYNEQFF.